This T cell receptor beta chain comes out of a study of blood T cell repertoires in COVID-19. The wider study: Samples of COVID-19 (acute and convalescent) were obtained from the United States, Italy and Spain.

Participants were aged roughly 18 to 100 years from 20 to 30 US areas. Participants were placed into cohorts based on the clinical history they reported. Original processing methods: Using reference gene primer amplification, nucleated cell counts were estimated. Here immunoSEQ multiplex PCR was the method, and the copy in TCRdb shows in-frame clones only, minus some. V, J and clone size derive from that table, while D and trimming were established from the DNA sequence. The table has fewer than 500,000 clones, nearly 90% seen once. This CDR3 is built from 15 residues. CDR1 and CDR2 (germline): MRHNA, SNTAGT. V lost 2 bases to trimming and J lost 4 bases, with 12 bases between them.

The TCR was taken from a woman aged 18-35 years with acute COVID-19. The sample was PBMCs or T cells enriched from blood (not recorded which). The chain combines TRBV6-4 with TRBJ2-1, with D possibly TRBD2 on 5 matching bases. The CDR3 DNA reads as TGTGCCAGCAGTGACGGCACACGGGATTACAATGAGCAGTTCTTC. It specifies CASSDGTRDYNEQFF.